The clone carrying this T cell receptor (beta chain) was seen many times. Its antigen is undetermined. These data belong to a study of CD8 T cells in ankylosing spondylitis. Study outcomes and limitations: Characteristic, it appeared, of ankylosing spondylitis blood was a TCR beta motif of eight highly homologous variants.

TCRdb re-derived calls from the 5' RACE reads in MiXCR, one entry per CDR3 protein. Of hundreds of thousands of distinct CDR3 sequences listed, approximately 10% are singletons. Trimming left V 6 bases short and J 2 bases short, with 11 bases between. Germline V lookup: CDR1 SEHNR, CDR2 FQNEAQ (reference sequence). The CDR3 has 13 amino acids. Sequencing used blood, either unsorted or a sorted T cell fraction (not recorded which). The sequence was obtained from a male donor with ankylosing spondylitis or in good health (not recorded which). This chain uses TRBV7-9 with TRBJ2-7, with D possibly TRBD1 on 6 matching bases. CDR3 sequence reads: CASRPGQTYEQYF. CDR3 bases: TGTGCCAGCAGACCGGGACAAACCTACGAGCAGTACTTC.